This T cell receptor (beta chain) was observed in a study of T cell changes during pregnancy in multiple sclerosis. The CDR3 sequence is 14 residues long. In germline, CDR1 is SGHDT, CDR2 YYEEEE. The ends lost 0 bases at V and 2 bases at J; junction bases unmatched: 0. The protocol was immunoSEQ multiplex PCR, while the TCRdb copy is restricted to in-frame clones and leaves out a portion. The sample has about 64,000 clones, 80% to 95% seen once. This chain connects TRBV5-6 to TRBJ1-2; 8 bases line up with TRBD1. This clonotype was sampled from a female donor with multiple sclerosis, enrolled in a pregnancy study. The material sequenced was peripheral blood, taken in the second trimester of pregnancy. CDR3 loop: CASSLGQGNYGYTF. In DNA form, the CDR3 reads TGTGCCAGCAGCTTGGGACAGGGGAACTATGGCTACACCTTC.